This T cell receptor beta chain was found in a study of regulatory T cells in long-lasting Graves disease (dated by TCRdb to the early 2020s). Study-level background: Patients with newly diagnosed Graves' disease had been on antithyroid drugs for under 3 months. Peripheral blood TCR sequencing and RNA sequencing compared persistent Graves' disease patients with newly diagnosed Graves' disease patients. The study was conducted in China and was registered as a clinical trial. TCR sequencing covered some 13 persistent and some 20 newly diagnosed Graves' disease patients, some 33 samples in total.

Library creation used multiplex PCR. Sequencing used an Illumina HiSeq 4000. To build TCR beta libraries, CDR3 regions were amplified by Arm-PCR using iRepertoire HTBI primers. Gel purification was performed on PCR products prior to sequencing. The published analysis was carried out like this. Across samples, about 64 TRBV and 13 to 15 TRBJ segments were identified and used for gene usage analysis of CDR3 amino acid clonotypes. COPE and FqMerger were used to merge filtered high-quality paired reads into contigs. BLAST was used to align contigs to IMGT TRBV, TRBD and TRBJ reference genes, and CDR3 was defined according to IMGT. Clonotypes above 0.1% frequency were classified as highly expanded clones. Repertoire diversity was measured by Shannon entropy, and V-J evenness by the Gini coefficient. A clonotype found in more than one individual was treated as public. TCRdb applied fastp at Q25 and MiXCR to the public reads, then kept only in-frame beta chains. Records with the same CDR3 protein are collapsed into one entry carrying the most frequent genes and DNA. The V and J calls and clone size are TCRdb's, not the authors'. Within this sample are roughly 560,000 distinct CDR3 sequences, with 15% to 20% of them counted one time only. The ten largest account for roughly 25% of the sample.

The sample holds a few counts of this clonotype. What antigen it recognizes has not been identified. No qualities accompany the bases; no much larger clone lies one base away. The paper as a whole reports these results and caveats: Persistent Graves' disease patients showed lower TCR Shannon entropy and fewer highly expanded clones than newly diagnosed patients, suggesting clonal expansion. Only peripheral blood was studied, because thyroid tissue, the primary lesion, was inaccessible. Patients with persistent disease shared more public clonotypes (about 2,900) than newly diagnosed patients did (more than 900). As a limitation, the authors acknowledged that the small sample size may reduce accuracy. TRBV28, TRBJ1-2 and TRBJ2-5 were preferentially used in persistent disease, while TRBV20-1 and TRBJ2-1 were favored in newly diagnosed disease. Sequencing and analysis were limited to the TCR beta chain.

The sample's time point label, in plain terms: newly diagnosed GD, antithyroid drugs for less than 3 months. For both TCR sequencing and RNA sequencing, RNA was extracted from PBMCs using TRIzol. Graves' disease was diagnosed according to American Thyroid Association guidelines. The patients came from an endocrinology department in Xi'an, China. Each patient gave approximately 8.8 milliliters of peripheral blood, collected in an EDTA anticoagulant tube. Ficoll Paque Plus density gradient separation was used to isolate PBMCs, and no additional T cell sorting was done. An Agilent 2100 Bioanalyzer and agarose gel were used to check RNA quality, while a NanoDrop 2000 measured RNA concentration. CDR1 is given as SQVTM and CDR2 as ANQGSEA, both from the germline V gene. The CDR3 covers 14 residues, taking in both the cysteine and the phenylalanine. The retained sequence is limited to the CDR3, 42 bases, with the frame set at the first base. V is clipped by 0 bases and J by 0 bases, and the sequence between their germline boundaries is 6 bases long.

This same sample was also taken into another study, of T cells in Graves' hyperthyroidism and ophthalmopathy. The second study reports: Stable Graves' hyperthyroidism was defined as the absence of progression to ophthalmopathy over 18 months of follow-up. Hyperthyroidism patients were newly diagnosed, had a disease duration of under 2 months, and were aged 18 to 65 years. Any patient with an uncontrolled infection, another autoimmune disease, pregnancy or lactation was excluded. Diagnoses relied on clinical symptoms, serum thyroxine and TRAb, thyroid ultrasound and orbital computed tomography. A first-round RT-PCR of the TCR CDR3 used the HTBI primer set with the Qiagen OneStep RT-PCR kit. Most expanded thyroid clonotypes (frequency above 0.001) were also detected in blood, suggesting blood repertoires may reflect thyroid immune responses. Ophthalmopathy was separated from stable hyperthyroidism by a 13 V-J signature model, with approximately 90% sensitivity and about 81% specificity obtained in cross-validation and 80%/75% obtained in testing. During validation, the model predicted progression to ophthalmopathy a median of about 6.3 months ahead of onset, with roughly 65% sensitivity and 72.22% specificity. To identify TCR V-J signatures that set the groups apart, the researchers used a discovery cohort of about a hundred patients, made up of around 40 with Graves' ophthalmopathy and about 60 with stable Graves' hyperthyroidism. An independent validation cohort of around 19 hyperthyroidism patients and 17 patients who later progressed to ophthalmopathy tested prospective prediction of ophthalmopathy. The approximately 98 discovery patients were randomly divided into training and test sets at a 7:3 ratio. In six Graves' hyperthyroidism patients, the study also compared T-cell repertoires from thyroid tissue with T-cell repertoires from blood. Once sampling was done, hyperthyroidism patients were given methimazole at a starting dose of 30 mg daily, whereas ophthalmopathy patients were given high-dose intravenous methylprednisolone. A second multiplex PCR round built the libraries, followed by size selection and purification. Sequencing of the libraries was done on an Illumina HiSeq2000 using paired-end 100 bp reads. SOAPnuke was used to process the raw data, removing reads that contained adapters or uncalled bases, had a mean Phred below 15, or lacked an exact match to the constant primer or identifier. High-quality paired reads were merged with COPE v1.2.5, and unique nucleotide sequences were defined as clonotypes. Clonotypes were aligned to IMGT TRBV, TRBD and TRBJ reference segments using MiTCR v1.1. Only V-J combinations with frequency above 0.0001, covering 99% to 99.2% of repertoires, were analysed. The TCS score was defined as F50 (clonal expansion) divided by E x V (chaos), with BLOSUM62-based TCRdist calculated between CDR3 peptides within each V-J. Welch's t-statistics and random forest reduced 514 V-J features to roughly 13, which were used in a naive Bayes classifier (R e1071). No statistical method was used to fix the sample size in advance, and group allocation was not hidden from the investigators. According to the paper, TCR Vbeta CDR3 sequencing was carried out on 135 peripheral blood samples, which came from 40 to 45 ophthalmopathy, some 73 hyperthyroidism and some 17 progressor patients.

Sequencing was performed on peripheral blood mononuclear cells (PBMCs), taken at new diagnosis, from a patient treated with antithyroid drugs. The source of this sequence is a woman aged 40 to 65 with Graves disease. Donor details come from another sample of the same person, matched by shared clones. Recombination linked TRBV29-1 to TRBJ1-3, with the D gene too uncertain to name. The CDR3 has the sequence CSVEDLSSGNTIYF. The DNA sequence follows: TGCAGCGTTGAAGATCTTAGCTCTGGAAACACCATATATTTT. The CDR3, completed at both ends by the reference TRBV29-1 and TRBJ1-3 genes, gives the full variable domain SAVISQKPSRDICQRGTSLTIQCQVDSQVTMMFWYRQQPGQSLTLIATANQGSEATYESGFVIDKFPISRPNLTFSTLTVSNMSPEDSSIYLCSVEDLSSGNTIYFGEGSWLTVV.